These T cell receptor beta chains were read from a single sample in a study of T cell responses to AZD1222 COVID-19 vaccine. Measured with immunoSEQ multiplex PCR; TCRdb has only the in-frame clones, and not every one. Of about 180,000 clones in the sample, 90% were seen once. The source was peripheral blood, collected on day 0 of AZD1222 vaccination. The receptors were gathered from an adult in good health. Both conserved end residues are part of each CDR3. Clone size appears in some rows only: once, few, many, or a class for an expanded clone.

size: NA; V: TRBV5-1; J: TRBJ1-1; CDR3: CASSLGTVDLNTEAFF
size: NA; V: TRBV24-1; J: TRBJ1-3; CDR3: CATSDSRQNTIYF
size: once; V: TRBV11-3; J: TRBJ2-5; CDR3: CASSKRGDFQETQYF
size: NA; V: TRBV7-6; J: TRBJ1-1; CDR3: CASSLGGRETEAFF
size: NA; V: TRBV7-2; J: TRBJ2-1; CDR3: CASSLAHRSYRSSYNEQFF
size: NA; V: TRBV7-9; J: TRBJ1-1; CDR3: CASIRARERTYMNTEAFF
size: NA; V: TRBV29-1; J: TRBJ2-1; CDR3: CSVDRDVGEQFF
size: NA; V: TRBV6-5; J: TRBJ1-2; CDR3: CASSTGGQGYGYTF
size: NA; V: TRBV28; J: TRBJ2-5; CDR3: CASSQGGEETQYF
size: NA; V: TRBV4-1; J: TRBJ1-2; CDR3: CASSQGPMRGYTF
size: NA; V: TRBV29-1; J: TRBJ1-1; CDR3: CSALSTGGMNTEAFF
size: NA; V: TRBV5-1; J: TRBJ2-2; CDR3: CASTGQPKDTGELFF
size: NA; V: TRBV29-1; J: TRBJ1-1; CDR3: CSTDRDGGFF
size: NA; V: TRBV6-6; J: TRBJ1-1; CDR3: CASSWLEEAFF
size: once; V: TRBV6-5; J: TRBJ2-5; CDR3: CASSYSFRQETQYF
size: once; V: TRBV6-2/TRBV6-3; J: TRBJ1-4; CDR3: CASSFYEKLFF
size: NA; V: TRBV3-1/TRBV3-2; J: TRBJ1-5; CDR3: CASSQTGGGQPQHF
size: few; V: TRBV7-9; J: TRBJ2-7; CDR3: CASAGRTYEQYF
size: NA; V: TRBV7-9; J: TRBJ2-7; CDR3: CASSLEVGGSAYEQYF
size: once; V: TRBV11-2; J: TRBJ1-2; CDR3: CASSSRTAYGYTF
size: NA; V: TRBV2; J: TRBJ1-5; CDR3: CASSEGIQGGQPQHF
size: NA; V: TRBV7-2; J: TRBJ1-4; CDR3: CASSPGWGGGEKLFF
size: few; V: TRBV6-1; J: TRBJ1-4; CDR3: CASSEQGRDEKLFF
size: NA; V: TRBV7-9; J: TRBJ1-4; CDR3: CASSADGFNEKLFF
size: NA; V: TRBV24-1; J: TRBJ1-5; CDR3: CATSDGQAGNQPQHF
size: NA; V: TRBV5-4; J: TRBJ1-4; CDR3: CASSLGNRVATNEKLFF
size: NA; V: TRBV4-1; J: TRBJ1-1; CDR3: CASSKGQGGTEAFF
size: NA; V: TRBV28; J: TRBJ1-5; CDR3: CASSLTGISNQPQHF
size: NA; V: TRBV6-1; J: TRBJ1-5; CDR3: CASGTVSNQPQHF
size: once; V: TRBV19; J: TRBJ1-4; CDR3: CASSKSPLGGKLFF
size: NA; V: TRBV14; J: TRBJ1-1; CDR3: CASSQVGQARRTEAFF
size: NA; V: TRBV6-6; J: TRBJ1-2; CDR3: CASKPRGKGGYGYTF
size: NA; V: TRBV5-6; J: TRBJ1-6; CDR3: CASSPGDRRPLHF
size: NA; V: TRBV4-1; J: TRBJ1-1; CDR3: CASSQEWGLNTEAFF
size: NA; V: TRBV9; J: TRBJ1-2; CDR3: CASSSDPYGYTF
size: NA; V: TRBV6-5; J: TRBJ1-4; CDR3: CASITPGQGARVLF
size: NA; V: TRBV30; J: TRBJ2-2; CDR3: CAWLSPFEELFF
size: NA; V: TRBV11-2; J: TRBJ1-4; CDR3: CASSRDSATNEKLFF
size: NA; V: TRBV6-5; J: TRBJ1-1; CDR3: CASRLVGATEAFF
size: NA; V: TRBV5-1; J: TRBJ2-1; CDR3: CASSVLTRTNSYNEQFF
size: NA; V: TRBV4-2; J: TRBJ2-1; CDR3: CASSTQTSGGAVNEQFF
size: NA; V: TRBV29-1; J: TRBJ1-1; CDR3: CSGGGDTEAFF
size: NA; V: TRBV7-9; J: TRBJ2-3; CDR3: CASSSGLARTGTDTQYF
size: once; V: TRBV11-2; J: TRBJ1-6; CDR3: CASRRLERAINSPLHF
size: NA; V: TRBV19; J: TRBJ1-5; CDR3: CASSIEGVRQPQHF